This record concerns one TCR beta chain sequence. Original processing methods: From reference gene primer amplification, estimates of nucleated cell counts were derived. Libraries were prepared by immunoSEQ multiplex PCR; TCRdb keeps only in-frame clonotypes and omits some of them. The D gene and trimming were derived from the DNA, and the V and J assignments and clone size from that table. Of about 270,000 clones in the sample, more than 80% were seen once. This sample was taken from a study of blood T cell repertoires in COVID-19. The participants were between roughly 18 and 100 years old and came from 24 US areas. Cohort allocation depended upon clinical history that participants reported. Sequencing used PBMCs or T cells enriched from blood (not recorded which). This clonotype originated in a woman aged 25 to 39 with acute COVID-19.

CDR3 sequence: CASSFGSTEAFF. In DNA form, the CDR3 reads TGTGCCAGCAGTTTTGGGAGCACTGAAGCTTTCTTT. The chain couples TRBV28 to TRBJ1-1; no definite D call. CDR1 and CDR2 from the germline V gene are MDHEN and SYDVKM. The CDR3 sequence is 12 residues long. Deletions cut 3 bases from V and 4 bases from J, with 6 bases between.